The 11 T cell receptor beta chains reported below all come from one sample, sequenced in a study of vaccination and CD4 T cells after COVID-19. Treatment given: approximately nine-day PBMC culture with coronavirus spike peptide pools or control peptides (ViraFEST assay). Pre-COVID-19 pandemic sampling (2011-2018) yielded the unexposed donor's CD4+ T cells. Antigens of these TCRs are unknown. The Oncomine TCR Beta short-read assay sequenced DNA from cultured CD4+ T cells. One entry per CDR3 protein results from TCRdb running MiXCR on the PCR reads. The data contain around 5,600 distinct CDR3 sequences, approximately 62% of them seen just once; the ten biggest clones take up under 55%. The sequenced material came from CD4+ T cells from blood, cultured in vitro. The origin of the receptors is a human donor in good health.

The rearrangement links TRBV5-4 to TRBJ2-3, with TRBD2 matching over 9 bases. Trimming at V came to 4 bases and at J to 3 bases, leaving 6 bases not matched to a gene. The CDR3 runs 15 residues. Germline V gives CDR1 SGHNT, CDR2 YYREEE (reference sequence). The CDR3 nucleotides read TGTGCCAGCAGCCTATCTAGCGGGAAGACAGATACGCAGTATTTT. Its translation is CASSLSSGKTDTQYF.

The chain combines TRBV9 with TRBJ1-1, with D uncertain. Germline V gene data show CDR1 as SGDLS and CDR2 as YYNGEE. This CDR3 has 16 amino acids. V lost 0 bases, J lost 2 bases, and 14 bases lay in between. The CDR3 here is CASSVATGPINTEAFF. The CDR3 nucleotides are TGTGCCAGCAGCGTAGCGACGGGTCCGATAAACACTGAAGCTTTCTTT. Looking up the rest from reference TRBV9 and TRBJ1-1 gives the full variable domain: DSGVTQTPKHLITATGQRVTLRCSPRSGDLSVYWYQQSLDQGLQFLIQYYNGEERAKGNILERFSAQQFPDLHSELNLSSLELGDSALYFCASSVATGPINTEAFFGQGTRLTVV.

The chain combines TRBV20-1 with TRBJ1-1; 9 positions agree with TRBD1. The V segment lost 3 bases and the J segment 4 bases; nucleotides outside the gene matches: 12. This CDR3 contains 16 residues. Germline CDR1 is DFQATT and CDR2 is SNEGSKA (reference sequence). The CDR3 coding sequence is TGCAGTGCTAGGGGACAGGGAGTCGTTCCAGGCACTGAAGCTTTCTTT. As protein: CSARGQGVVPGTEAFF.

This chain links TRBV7-2 with TRBJ2-7, with D possibly TRBD1 on 5 matching bases. Germline CDR1 is SGHTA and CDR2 is FQGNSA. The CDR3 sequence is 14 residues long. V was pared by 2 bases and J by 4 bases, with 12 bases between. The CDR3 here is CASSLIRARYEQYF. In DNA, the CDR3 is TGTGCCAGCAGCTTAATCAGGGCCCGGTACGAGCAGTACTTC.

V usage is TRBV9 and J usage is TRBJ2-1; D not resolved. CDR3 length: 14 residues. Germline CDR1 is SGDLS and CDR2 is YYNGEE. V dropped 3 bases and J dropped 1 base, with 8 bases sitting between them. In nucleotides, the CDR3 is TGTGCCAGCAGCGGATACGGGTCCTACAATGAGCAGTTCTTC. Protein: CASSGYGSYNEQFF. The full variable domain, rest sourced from reference TRBV9 and TRBJ2-1, is DSGVTQTPKHLITATGQRVTLRCSPRSGDLSVYWYQQSLDQGLQFLIQYYNGEERAKGNILERFSAQQFPDLHSELNLSSLELGDSALYFCASSGYGSYNEQFFGPGTRLTVL.

The CDR3: CASSPDRADNEQFF. The CDR3, as DNA: TGTGCCAGCTCACCGGACAGGGCAGACAATGAGCAGTTCTTC. The V gene is TRBV18, the J gene TRBJ2-1; 8 nucleotides align to TRBD1. The length of the CDR3 is 14 residues. V gave up 3 bases and J gave up 5 bases; unmatched junction bases: 3. Germline V gene data show CDR1 as KGHSH and CDR2 as LQKENI.

This clonotype was detected a few times. The chain recombines TRBV6-2 or TRBV6-3 with TRBJ2-2, with D possibly being TRBD1 (6 bases). In germline, CDR1 is MNHEY, CDR2 SVGEGT. Trimming took 6 bases from V and 4 from J, leaving 9 bases between them. There are 13 residues in the CDR3. The CDR3 DNA is TGTGCCAGCAGGACAGGATCCACCGGGGAGCTGTTTTTT. It codes for CASRTGSTGELFF.

This clonotype showed up just once. The J gene is TRBJ1-4, the V gene TRBV2, with D perhaps matching TRBD1 (5 bases). The CDR3 consists of 14 residues. Germline V gene data show CDR1 as SNHLY and CDR2 as FYNNEI. V lost 10 bases and J 5 bases, leaving 17 bases between the germline ends. The CDR3 here is CATARGGGNEKLFF. The CDR3 bases are TGTGCCACCGCCCGGGGCGGAGGAAATGAAAAACTGTTTTTT.

This clonotype was recorded a few times. V gene TRBV6-1 combines with J gene TRBJ1-1, with D hard to call. Germline-derived CDR1 and CDR2 are MNHNS and SASEGT. V was pared by 4 bases and J by 2 bases, with 11 bases between. CDR3 size: 14 residues. CDR3 coding DNA: TGTGCCAGCAGTGGGCGGGTAAGCAACACTGAAGCTTTCTTT. Protein product: CASSGRVSNTEAFF.

J is TRBJ1-6 and V is TRBV19; D is possibly TRBD1 (5 bases). The V end was cut by 3 bases, the J end by 13 bases, with 19 bases between. This CDR3 is 15 amino acids long. The germline gives CDR1 LNHDA, CDR2 SQIVND (reference sequence). CDR3 nucleotides: TGTGCCAGTAGTATTAGTCTCGGGGCCAATCTTCCCCTCCACTTT. It specifies CASSISLGANLPLHF.

This clonotype was seen more than once but under ten times. V and J are TRBV7-8 and TRBJ1-6; TRBD1 matches at 10 bases. Germline assignment: CDR1 SGHVS and CDR2 FQNEAQ. The CDR3 runs to 15 residues. V lost 6 bases and J lost 14; bases outside the gene matches: 13. CDR3 residues: CASRRGGQGEVTLHF. Here the CDR3 DNA reads TGTGCCAGCAGACGCGGTGGACAGGGGGAAGTAACCCTCCACTTT.